These 14 T cell receptor beta chains were all obtained from the same sample, sequenced in a study of blood T cell repertoires in COVID-19. Assay used: immunoSEQ multiplex PCR; TCRdb lists only in-frame clones, some missing. The table has 150,000 to 200,000 clones, 65% to 85% seen once. The sequenced sample consisted of PBMCs or T cells enriched from blood (not recorded which). Every receptor here comes from a woman aged 60-70 years who had recovered from COVID-19.

This rearrangement joins TRBV7-2 to TRBJ2-3; TRBD2 matches 12 bases. This CDR3 contains 15 residues. V was pared by 5 bases and J by 4 bases, with 4 bases of the junction left unmatched. The germline V gene has CDR1 SGHTA and CDR2 FQGNSA. The CDR3 DNA sequence: TGTGCCAGCAGCGCCCTAGCGGGAGGGCCAGATACGCAGTATTTT. This codes for CASSALAGGPDTQYF.

Only one count was recorded for this clone. The CDR3 region is CASSSNRGTYTDTQYF. CDR3 in DNA: TGTGCCAGCAGCTCAAACAGGGGAACCTACACAGATACGCAGTATTTT. The rearrangement uses TRBV7-6 and TRBJ2-3; TRBD1 matches 7 bases. Per germline, CDR1 SGHVS and CDR2 FNYEAQ. J gave up 2 bases and V 4 bases, and 9 bases lay outside the gene matches. The CDR3 covers 16 residues.

The J gene is TRBJ1-6, the V gene TRBV5-1; D remains ambiguous. Per germline, CDR1 SGHRS and CDR2 YFSETQ. V was shortened by 4 bases and J by 5 bases, with 16 bases between the two germline ends. The CDR3 extends over 16 amino acids. The CDR3 loop reads CASSASRRGDNSPLHF. CDR3 nucleotide sequence: TGCGCCAGCAGCGCAAGCCGTCGCGGAGATAATTCACCCCTCCACTTT.

The chain combines TRBV10-3 with TRBJ2-5; no reliable D call. The CDR3 extends over 15 amino acids. CDR1 and CDR2 (germline): ENHRY, SYGVKD. V was cut by 2 bases and J by 0 bases, with 10 bases left in between. The chain's CDR3 is CAISEPKLYQETQYF. In nucleotides, the CDR3 is TGTGCCATCAGTGAGCCCAAGCTTTACCAAGAGACCCAGTACTTC.

DNA for the CDR3: TGTGCCAGTAACATAGGGTTAAAGGGGTACCAGCCCCAGCATTTT. Amino acid sequence: CASNIGLKGYQPQHF. The genes are TRBV19 and TRBJ1-5, with TRBD1 as a possible D gene (5 bases). CDR3 length equals 15 residues. Trimming removed 7 bases at V and 7 bases at J, with 20 bases between. Looked up from germline, CDR1 is LNHDA and CDR2 is SQIVND (reference sequence). Using reference TRBV19 and TRBJ1-5 for the parts outside the CDR3, the full variable domain is DGGITQSPKYLFRKEGQNVTLSCEQNLNHDAMYWYRQDPGQGLRLIYYSQIVNDFQKGDIAEGYSVSREKKESFPLTVTSAQKNPTAFYLCASNIGLKGYQPQHFGDGTRLSIL.

The chain recombines TRBV7-3 with TRBJ2-2; 11 bases fit TRBD2. The CDR3 is 16 amino acids. CDR1 is SGHTA and CDR2 is FQGTGA in the germline V gene. J gave up 1 base and V 5 bases, and 3 bases lay outside the gene matches. CDR3 loop: CASSAGTSGNTGELFF. The DNA of the CDR3 is TGTGCCAGCAGCGCGGGGACTAGCGGGAACACCGGGGAGCTGTTTTTT.

This chain uses TRBV6-5 with TRBJ1-5, with 8 bases that match TRBD1. Trimming at V came to 11 bases and at J to 3 bases, leaving 6 bases not matched to a gene. This CDR3 contains 13 residues. Germline CDR1 reads MNHEY; CDR2 reads SVGAGI. The chain's CDR3 is CAAGGQDNQPQHF. The CDR3 region has the DNA TGTGCCGCAGGGGGCCAAGACAATCAGCCCCAGCATTTT.

This clone was counted once. Germline and junction disagree at one end, which may indicate a read error. The V gene is TRBV12-5, the J gene TRBJ1-5; D may be TRBD1 (5 bases). The CDR3 spans 12 residues. Germline V CDR1 and CDR2: LGHNT, FRNRAP. For the CDR3, the DNA is TGTGCTAGTGCCCTCCCTTATGGACAACCTTTTTTT. Encoded protein: CASALPYGQPFF.

This clone was seen a single time. The chain joins TRBV28 to TRBJ2-1, with 7 positions matching TRBD1. There are 16 residues in the CDR3. CDR1 is MDHEN, CDR2 SYDVKM, per germline. Trimming removed 4 bases from V and 3 bases from J; junction bases left unmatched: 9. CDR3 amino acids: CASSSPTGVFYNEQFF. CDR3 in DNA: TGTGCCAGCAGTTCGCCAACAGGGGTCTTCTACAATGAGCAGTTCTTC.

This chain links TRBV19 with TRBJ2-1; 14 bases map to TRBD2. J lost 7 bases, V lost 9 bases, and 11 bases had no gene match. This CDR3 contains 16 residues. The germline gives CDR1 LNHDA, CDR2 SQIVND (reference sequence). In DNA, the CDR3 is TGTGCCAGCACGACTAGCGGGAGGGCCGGTGGGAATGAGCAGTTCTTC. Translated, it gives CASTTSGRAGGNEQFF.

There are many counts of this clone. The chain uses TRBV7-9 and TRBJ1-1; TRBD1 is a possible D gene (6 bases). Germline CDR1 SEHNR, CDR2 FQNEAQ (reference sequence). The CDR3 runs 14 residues. The V gene lost 1 base and the J gene lost 6 bases, with 12 bases spanning the gap. The CDR3 sequence is CASSLVQGYPEAFF. The CDR3, as DNA: TGTGCCAGCAGCTTAGTACAGGGTTACCCTGAAGCTTTCTTT.

The V and J genes are TRBV9 and TRBJ1-1; no reliable D call. The V gene lost 1 base and the J gene lost 0 bases, with 10 bases spanning the gap. This CDR3 contains 15 residues. Germline V lookup: CDR1 SGDLS, CDR2 YYNGEE. CDR3 residues: CASSVREGLNTEAFF. Written as DNA, the CDR3 is TGTGCCAGCAGCGTAAGGGAGGGATTGAACACTGAAGCTTTCTTT.

The chain uses TRBV30 and TRBJ2-1; D is perhaps TRBD1 (5 bases). The germline V and J ends were trimmed by 8 bases and 8 bases, with 22 bases remaining between them. The germline gives CDR1 GTSNPN, CDR2 SVGIG (reference sequence). CDR3 length equals 14 residues. Here the CDR3 DNA reads TGTGCCGGACGCCTGGGGCAGAAACTGTATGAGCAGTTCTTC. Its translation: CAGRLGQKLYEQFF.

The genes are TRBV9 and TRBJ1-5; 7 bases map to TRBD1. The CDR3 is 15 amino acids. In germline, CDR1 is SGDLS, CDR2 YYNGEE. The V gene end was trimmed by 5 bases and the J gene end by 2 bases; junction bases not matched to a gene: 7. The CDR3 sequence is CASRKTGVGNQPQHF. As DNA, the CDR3 is TGTGCCAGCAGAAAAACAGGGGTTGGCAATCAGCCCCAGCATTTT.